The sequence of this T cell receptor (beta chain) was determined in a study of Ad26.COV2.S vaccination and SARS-CoV-2 variants. General study findings and limits: Non-spike TCR breadth showed similarity between vaccine and placebo recipients. Participants in the vaccine arm had higher spike-specific TCR breadth; placebo recipients had lower.

Method: immunoSEQ multiplex PCR; TCRdb's copy keeps in-frame clones and lacks some. The sample consists of about 400,000 clones, approximately 91% of them appearing once. Treatment indicated: roughly 18 received Ad26.COV2.S at low or high dose, single or two shots; about 5 received placebo; per-sample allocation not given. All samples were drawn on day 63, counting from the first vaccine or placebo injection. As for this clone: No antigen is known for it. The same CDR3 is also encoded by other DNA sequences in this sample.

Per the germline V gene, CDR1 is SEHNR and CDR2 is FQNEAQ (reference sequence). This CDR3 is 14 amino acids long. V lost 1 base to trimming and J lost 1 base, with 7 bases between them. The chain joins TRBV7-9 to TRBJ2-5, with unresolved D. The specimen was peripheral blood, collected in a trial of Ad26.COV2.S vaccine versus placebo. The TCR was taken from a person between 18 and 65 years old who received the Ad26.COV2.S COVID-19 vaccine or a placebo. The CDR3, as DNA: TGTGCCAGCAGCTTAGGAGGCAGCCAAGAGACCCAGTACTTC. It encodes CASSLGGSQETQYF.